This is a list of T cell receptor beta chains from one sample in a study of beta chain features in type 1 diabetes. The repertoire was sequenced with immunoSEQ multiplex PCR; TCRdb's copy has only in-frame clones and lacks some. The sample has fewer than 350,000 clones; about 15% are singletons. The sequencing sample was made of naive CD4+ T cells from blood. These receptors all come from a man aged 18 to 30 with type 1 diabetes. Each CDR3 is given without its conserved first and last residue. Each record gives: CDR3 protein, CDR3 length, clone size, V gene, J gene. Expanded clones get a size class; other rows say once, few or many, or leave the size out.

cdr3_aa: AISGTGERTEAF
cdr3_length: 12
clone_size: .
v_call: TRBV10-3
j_call: TRBJ1-1

cdr3_aa: ASRSLPGGDEQF
cdr3_length: 12
clone_size: .
v_call: TRBV10-2
j_call: TRBJ2-1

cdr3_aa: ASRSGGAFGFTDTQY
cdr3_length: 15
clone_size: .
v_call: TRBV28
j_call: TRBJ2-3

cdr3_aa: AWIGGAYNSPLH
cdr3_length: 12
clone_size: .
v_call: TRBV30
j_call: TRBJ1-6

cdr3_aa: ASSVGANTEAF
cdr3_length: 11
clone_size: few
v_call: TRBV9
j_call: TRBJ1-1

cdr3_aa: ASSIRTGPTDTQY
cdr3_length: 13
clone_size: .
v_call: TRBV19
j_call: TRBJ2-3

cdr3_aa: ASSLTGANTEAF
cdr3_length: 12
clone_size: few
v_call: TRBV5-1
j_call: TRBJ1-1

cdr3_aa: ASSGAGAYNEQF
cdr3_length: 12
clone_size: few
v_call: TRBV5-1
j_call: TRBJ2-1

cdr3_aa: ASSSGGTDTQY
cdr3_length: 11
clone_size: few
v_call: TRBV6-4
j_call: TRBJ2-3

cdr3_aa: ASSAGPNTGELF
cdr3_length: 12
clone_size: .
v_call: TRBV28
j_call: TRBJ2-2

cdr3_aa: SVQGALAKNIQY
cdr3_length: 12
clone_size: few
v_call: TRBV29-1
j_call: TRBJ2-4

cdr3_aa: ASSRTGGYTDTQY
cdr3_length: 13
clone_size: .
v_call: TRBV6-5
j_call: TRBJ2-3

cdr3_aa: ASSRYRGGRTYEQY
cdr3_length: 14
clone_size: .
v_call: TRBV7-2
j_call: TRBJ2-7

cdr3_aa: ASRSWGVRTGELF
cdr3_length: 13
clone_size: .
v_call: TRBV5-1
j_call: TRBJ2-2

cdr3_aa: ASSGLFNDSGANVLT
cdr3_length: 15
clone_size: few
v_call: TRBV21-1
j_call: TRBJ2-6

cdr3_aa: ASSGRGRYGYT
cdr3_length: 11
clone_size: .
v_call: TRBV28
j_call: TRBJ1-2

cdr3_aa: ASMPAGINSGANVLT
cdr3_length: 15
clone_size: .
v_call: TRBV19
j_call: TRBJ2-6

cdr3_aa: ASGLWRGARNEQF
cdr3_length: 13
clone_size: .
v_call: TRBV7-2
j_call: TRBJ2-1

cdr3_aa: ASSPRGAYTGELF
cdr3_length: 13
clone_size: .
v_call: TRBV5-8
j_call: TRBJ2-2

cdr3_aa: ASTGGGSYGYT
cdr3_length: 11
clone_size: few
v_call: TRBV28
j_call: TRBJ1-2

cdr3_aa: ASGFREGGELF
cdr3_length: 11
clone_size: .
v_call: TRBV2
j_call: TRBJ2-2

cdr3_aa: AWSVRQGVSAEAF
cdr3_length: 13
clone_size: once
v_call: TRBV30
j_call: TRBJ1-1

cdr3_aa: ASSDRGAGNTIY
cdr3_length: 12
clone_size: .
v_call: TRBV6-6
j_call: TRBJ1-3

cdr3_aa: SFARDRVNTEAF
cdr3_length: 12
clone_size: .
v_call: TRBV29-1
j_call: TRBJ1-1

cdr3_aa: ASSLAGSSYEQY
cdr3_length: 12
clone_size: few
v_call: TRBV5-4
j_call: TRBJ2-7

cdr3_aa: ASSRTRNEQF
cdr3_length: 10
clone_size: .
v_call: TRBV2
j_call: TRBJ2-1

cdr3_aa: ASSTYYGSSYEQY
cdr3_length: 13
clone_size: .
v_call: TRBV25-1
j_call: TRBJ2-7

cdr3_aa: ASQGGASSQETQY
cdr3_length: 13
clone_size: .
v_call: TRBV10-3
j_call: TRBJ2-5

cdr3_aa: AWSGAETPQH
cdr3_length: 10
clone_size: .
v_call: TRBV30
j_call: TRBJ1-5

cdr3_aa: ASSLGLAGEGEQF
cdr3_length: 13
clone_size: once
v_call: TRBV7-9
j_call: TRBJ2-1

cdr3_aa: ASSFNRDTEAF
cdr3_length: 11
clone_size: few
v_call: TRBV7-2
j_call: TRBJ1-1

cdr3_aa: ASSSGRGAGGEQF
cdr3_length: 13
clone_size: .
v_call: TRBV11-2
j_call: TRBJ2-1

cdr3_aa: ASGTGGAGTEAF
cdr3_length: 12
clone_size: .
v_call: TRBV19
j_call: TRBJ1-1

cdr3_aa: ASSPALGSNEQF
cdr3_length: 12
clone_size: .
v_call: TRBV28
j_call: TRBJ2-1

cdr3_aa: ASSPIPRGEQF
cdr3_length: 11
clone_size: many
v_call: TRBV13
j_call: TRBJ2-1

cdr3_aa: ASRTSGGTQPQH
cdr3_length: 12
clone_size: .
v_call: TRBV27
j_call: TRBJ1-5

cdr3_aa: ASSHTGTAYEQY
cdr3_length: 12
clone_size: .
v_call: TRBV4-1
j_call: TRBJ2-7

cdr3_aa: ASSLEAVGDTQY
cdr3_length: 12
clone_size: .
v_call: TRBV11-2
j_call: TRBJ2-3

cdr3_aa: ASSARDSPIPDTQY
cdr3_length: 14
clone_size: .
v_call: TRBV9
j_call: TRBJ2-3